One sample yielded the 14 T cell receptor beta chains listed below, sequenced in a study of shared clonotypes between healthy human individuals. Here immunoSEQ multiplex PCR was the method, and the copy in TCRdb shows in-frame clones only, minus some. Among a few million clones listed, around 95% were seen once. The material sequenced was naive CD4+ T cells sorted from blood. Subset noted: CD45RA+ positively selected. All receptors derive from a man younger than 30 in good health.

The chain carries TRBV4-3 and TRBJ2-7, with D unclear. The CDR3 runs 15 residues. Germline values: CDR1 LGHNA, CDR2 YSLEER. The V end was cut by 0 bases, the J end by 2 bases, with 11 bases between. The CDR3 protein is CASSQDRQQTYEQYF. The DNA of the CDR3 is TGCGCCAGCAGCCAAGATAGACAACAGACCTACGAGCAGTACTTC.

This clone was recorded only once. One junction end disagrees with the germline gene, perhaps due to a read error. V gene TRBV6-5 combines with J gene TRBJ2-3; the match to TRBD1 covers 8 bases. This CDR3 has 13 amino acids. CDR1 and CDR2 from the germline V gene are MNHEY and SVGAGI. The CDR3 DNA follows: TGTGCCAGCAGTTACTCGAAGGACAGGGCTGCACATTTT. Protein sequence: CASSYSKDRAAHF.

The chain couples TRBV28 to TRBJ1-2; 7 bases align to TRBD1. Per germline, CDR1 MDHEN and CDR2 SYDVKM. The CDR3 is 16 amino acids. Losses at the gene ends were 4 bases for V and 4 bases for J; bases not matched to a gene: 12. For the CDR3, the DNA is TGTGCCAGCAGTTACTCAGTCCCGGGACAGTTCTATGGCTACACCTTC. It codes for CASSYSVPGQFYGYTF.

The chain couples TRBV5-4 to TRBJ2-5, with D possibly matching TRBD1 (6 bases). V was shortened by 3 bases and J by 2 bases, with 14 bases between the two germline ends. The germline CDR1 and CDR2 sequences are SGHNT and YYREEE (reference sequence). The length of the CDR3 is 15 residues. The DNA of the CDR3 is TGTGCCAGCAGCTCACCCCGGGACACACAAGAGACCCAGTACTTC. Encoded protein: CASSSPRDTQETQYF.

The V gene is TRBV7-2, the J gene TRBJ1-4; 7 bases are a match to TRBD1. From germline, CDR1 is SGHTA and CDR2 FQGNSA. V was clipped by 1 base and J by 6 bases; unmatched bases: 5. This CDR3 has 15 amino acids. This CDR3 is CASSLDGRGDEKLFF. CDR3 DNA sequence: TGTGCCAGCAGCTTAGATGGCAGGGGGGATGAAAAACTGTTTTTT.

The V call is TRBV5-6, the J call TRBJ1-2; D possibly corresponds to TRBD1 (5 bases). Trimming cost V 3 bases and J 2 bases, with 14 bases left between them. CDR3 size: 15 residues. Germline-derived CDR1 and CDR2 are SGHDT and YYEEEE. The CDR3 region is CASSSHGGANYGYTF. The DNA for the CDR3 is TGTGCCAGCAGCTCCCACGGGGGAGCGAACTATGGCTACACCTTC.

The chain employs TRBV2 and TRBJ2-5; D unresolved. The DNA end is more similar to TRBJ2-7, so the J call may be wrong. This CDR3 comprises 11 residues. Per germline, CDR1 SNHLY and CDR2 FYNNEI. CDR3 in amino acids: CASSGLYEQYF. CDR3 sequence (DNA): TGTGCCAGCAGTGGGCTCTACGAGCAGTACTTC.

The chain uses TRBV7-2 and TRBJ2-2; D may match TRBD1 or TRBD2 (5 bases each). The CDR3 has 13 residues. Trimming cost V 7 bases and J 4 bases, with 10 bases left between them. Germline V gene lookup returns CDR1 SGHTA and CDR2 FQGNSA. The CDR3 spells CASNLGTTGELFF. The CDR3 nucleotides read TGTGCCAGCAACCTAGGGACCACCGGGGAGCTGTTTTTT.

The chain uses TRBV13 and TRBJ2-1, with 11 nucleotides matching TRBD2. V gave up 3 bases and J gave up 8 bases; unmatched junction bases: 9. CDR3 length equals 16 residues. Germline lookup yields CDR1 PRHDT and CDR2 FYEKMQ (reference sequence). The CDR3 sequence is CASSLGLAGGSDEQFF. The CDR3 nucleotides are TGTGCCAGCAGCTTGGGGCTAGCGGGGGGTAGCGATGAGCAGTTCTTC.

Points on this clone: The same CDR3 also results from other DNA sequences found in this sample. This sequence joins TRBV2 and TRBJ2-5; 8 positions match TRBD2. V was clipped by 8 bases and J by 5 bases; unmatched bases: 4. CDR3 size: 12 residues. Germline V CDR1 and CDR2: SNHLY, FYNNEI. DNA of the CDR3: TGTGCCAGCCGGGGGGGCGCCGAGACCCAGTACTTC. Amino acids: CASRGGAETQYF.

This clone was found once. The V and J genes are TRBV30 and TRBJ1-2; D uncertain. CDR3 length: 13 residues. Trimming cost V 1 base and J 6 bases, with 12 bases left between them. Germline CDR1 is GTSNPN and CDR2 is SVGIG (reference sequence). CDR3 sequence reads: CAWSEGGLNGYTF. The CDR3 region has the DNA TGTGCCTGGAGTGAAGGAGGGCTGAATGGCTACACCTTC.

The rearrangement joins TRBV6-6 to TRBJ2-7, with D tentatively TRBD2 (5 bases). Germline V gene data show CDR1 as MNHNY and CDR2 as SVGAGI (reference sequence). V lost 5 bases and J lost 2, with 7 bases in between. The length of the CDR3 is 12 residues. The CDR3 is CASSTGTYEQYF. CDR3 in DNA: TGTGCCAGCAGTACCGGGACCTACGAGCAGTACTTC.

The chain's CDR3 is CASTLRLAGVADTQYF. The DNA for the CDR3 is TGTGCCAGCACCCTGAGACTAGCGGGAGTCGCAGATACGCAGTATTTT. V is TRBV7-2 and J is TRBJ2-3; 12 positions agree with TRBD2. The CDR3 length is 16 residues. The germline V gene encodes CDR1 SGHTA and CDR2 FQGNSA. The ends lost 7 bases at V and 4 bases at J; junction bases unmatched: 9.

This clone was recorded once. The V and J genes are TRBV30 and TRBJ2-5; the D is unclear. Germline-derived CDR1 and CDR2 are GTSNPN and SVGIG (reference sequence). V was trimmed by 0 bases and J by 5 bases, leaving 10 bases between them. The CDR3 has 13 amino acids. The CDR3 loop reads CAWSVGILETQYF. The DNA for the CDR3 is TGTGCCTGGAGTGTCGGTATTCTGGAGACCCAGTACTTC.